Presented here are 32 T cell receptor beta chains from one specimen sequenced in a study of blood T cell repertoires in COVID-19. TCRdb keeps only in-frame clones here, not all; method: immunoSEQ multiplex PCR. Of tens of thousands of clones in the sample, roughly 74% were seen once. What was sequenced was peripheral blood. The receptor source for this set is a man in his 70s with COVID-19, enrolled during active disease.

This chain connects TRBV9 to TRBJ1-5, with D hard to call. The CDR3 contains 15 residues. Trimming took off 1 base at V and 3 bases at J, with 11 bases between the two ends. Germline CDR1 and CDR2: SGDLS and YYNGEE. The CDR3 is CASSVSVLPNQPQHF. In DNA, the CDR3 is TGTGCCAGCAGCGTATCGGTCTTGCCCAATCAGCCCCAGCATTTT.

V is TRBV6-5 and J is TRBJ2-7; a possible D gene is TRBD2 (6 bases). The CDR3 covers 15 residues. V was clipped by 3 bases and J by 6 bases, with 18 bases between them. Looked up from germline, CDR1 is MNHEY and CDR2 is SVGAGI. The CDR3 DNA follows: TGTGCCAGCAGTTATTCGGTAGCGGCTATAAGCGAGCAGTACTTC. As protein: CASSYSVAAISEQYF.

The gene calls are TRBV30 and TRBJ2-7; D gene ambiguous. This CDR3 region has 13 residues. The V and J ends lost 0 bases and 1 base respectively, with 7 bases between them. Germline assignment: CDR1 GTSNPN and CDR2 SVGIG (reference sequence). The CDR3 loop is CAWSVGGSYEQYF. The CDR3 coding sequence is TGTGCCTGGAGTGTAGGCGGTTCCTACGAGCAGTACTTC. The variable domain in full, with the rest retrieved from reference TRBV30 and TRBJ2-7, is SQTIHQWPATLVQPVGSPLSLECTVEGTSNPNLYWYRQAAGRGLQLLFYSVGIGQISSEVPQNLSASRPQDRQFILSSKKLLLSDSGFYLCAWSVGGSYEQYFGPGTRLTVT.

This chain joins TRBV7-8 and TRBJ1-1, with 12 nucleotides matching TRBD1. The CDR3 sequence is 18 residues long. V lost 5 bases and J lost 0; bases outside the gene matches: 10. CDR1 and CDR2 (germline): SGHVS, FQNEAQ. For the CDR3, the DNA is TGTGCCAGCAGCCGGGGACAGGGGGCCCGCGGGTTGAACACTGAAGCTTTCTTT. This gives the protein CASSRGQGARGLNTEAFF.

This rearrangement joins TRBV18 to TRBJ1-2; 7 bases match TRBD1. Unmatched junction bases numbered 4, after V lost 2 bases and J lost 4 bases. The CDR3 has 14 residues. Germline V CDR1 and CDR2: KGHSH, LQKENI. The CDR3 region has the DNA TGTGCCAGCTCACCAGCAGGGGGTGGCTATGGCTACACCTTC. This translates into CASSPAGGGYGYTF.

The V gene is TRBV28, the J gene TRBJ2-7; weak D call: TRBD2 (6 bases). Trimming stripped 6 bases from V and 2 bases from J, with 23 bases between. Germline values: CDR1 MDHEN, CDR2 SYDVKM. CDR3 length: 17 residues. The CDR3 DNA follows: TGTGCCAGCAGGTCCCGGGGGTGGCGGGACCGGGCCTACGAGCAGTACTTC. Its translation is CASRSRGWRDRAYEQYF.

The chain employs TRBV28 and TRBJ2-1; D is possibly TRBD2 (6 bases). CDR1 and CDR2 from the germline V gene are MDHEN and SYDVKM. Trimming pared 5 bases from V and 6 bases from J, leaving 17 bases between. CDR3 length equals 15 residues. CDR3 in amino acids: CASSPTSFVSNEQFF. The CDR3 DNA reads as TGTGCCAGCAGTCCAACTAGCTTTGTTTCCAATGAGCAGTTCTTC.

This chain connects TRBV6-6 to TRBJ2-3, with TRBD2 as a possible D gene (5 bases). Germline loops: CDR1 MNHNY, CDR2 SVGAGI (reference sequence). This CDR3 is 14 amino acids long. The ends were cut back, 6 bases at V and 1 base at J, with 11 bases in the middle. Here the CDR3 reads CASSLRGGTDTQYF. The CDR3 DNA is TGTGCCAGCAGCCTACGGGGAGGCACAGATACGCAGTATTTT.

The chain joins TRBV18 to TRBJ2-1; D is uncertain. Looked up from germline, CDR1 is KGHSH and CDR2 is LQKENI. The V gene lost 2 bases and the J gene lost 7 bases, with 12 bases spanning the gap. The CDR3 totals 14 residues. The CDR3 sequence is CASSPEDTQNEQFF. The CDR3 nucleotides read TGTGCCAGCTCACCAGAAGACACTCAAAATGAGCAGTTCTTC.

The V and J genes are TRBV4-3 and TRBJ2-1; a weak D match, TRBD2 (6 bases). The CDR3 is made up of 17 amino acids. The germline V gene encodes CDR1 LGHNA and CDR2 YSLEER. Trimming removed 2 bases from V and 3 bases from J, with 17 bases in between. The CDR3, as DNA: TGCGCCAGCAGCCAATCTGGTGGGGACTCCTTCTACAATGAGCAGTTCTTC. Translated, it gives CASSQSGGDSFYNEQFF.

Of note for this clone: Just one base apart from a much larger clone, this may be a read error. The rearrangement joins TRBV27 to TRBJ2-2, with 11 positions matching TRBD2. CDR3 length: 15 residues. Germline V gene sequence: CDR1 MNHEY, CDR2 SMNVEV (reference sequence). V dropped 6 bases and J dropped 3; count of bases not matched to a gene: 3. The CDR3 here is CASRRLAGYTGELFF. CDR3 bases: TGTGCCAGCAGGAGACTAGCGGGGTACACCGGGGAGCTGTTTTTT.

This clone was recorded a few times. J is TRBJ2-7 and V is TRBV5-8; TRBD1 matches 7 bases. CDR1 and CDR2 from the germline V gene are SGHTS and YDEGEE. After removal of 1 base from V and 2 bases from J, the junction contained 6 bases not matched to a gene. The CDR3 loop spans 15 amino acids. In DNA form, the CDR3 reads TGTGCCAGCAGCTTGTCGTTGGGACAGACCTACGAGCAGTACTTC. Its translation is CASSLSLGQTYEQYF.

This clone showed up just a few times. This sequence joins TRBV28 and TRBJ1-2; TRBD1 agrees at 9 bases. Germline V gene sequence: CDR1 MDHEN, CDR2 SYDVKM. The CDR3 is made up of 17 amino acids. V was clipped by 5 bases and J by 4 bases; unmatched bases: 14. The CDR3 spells CASSPGGTDRGGYGYTF. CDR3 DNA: TGTGCCAGCAGTCCGGGGGGAACGGACAGGGGTGGCTATGGCTACACCTTC.

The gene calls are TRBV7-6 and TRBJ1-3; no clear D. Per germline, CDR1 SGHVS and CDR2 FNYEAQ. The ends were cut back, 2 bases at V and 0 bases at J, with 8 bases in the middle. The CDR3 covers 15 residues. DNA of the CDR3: TGTGCCAGCAGCTTACAGGCCGGCTCTGGAAACACCATATATTTT. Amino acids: CASSLQAGSGNTIYF.

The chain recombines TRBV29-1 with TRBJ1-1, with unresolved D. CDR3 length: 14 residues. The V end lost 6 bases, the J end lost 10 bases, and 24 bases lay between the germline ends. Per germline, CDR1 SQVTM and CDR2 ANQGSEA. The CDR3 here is CSVGWGAPGAGAFF. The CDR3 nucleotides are TGCAGCGTGGGCTGGGGAGCCCCAGGTGCCGGAGCTTTCTTT.

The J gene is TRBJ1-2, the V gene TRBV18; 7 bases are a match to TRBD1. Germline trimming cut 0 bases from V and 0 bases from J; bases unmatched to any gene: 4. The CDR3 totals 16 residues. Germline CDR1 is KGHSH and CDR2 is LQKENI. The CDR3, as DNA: TGTGCCAGCTCACCACCATCAGGGGGATCTAACTATGGCTACACCTTC. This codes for CASSPPSGGSNYGYTF.

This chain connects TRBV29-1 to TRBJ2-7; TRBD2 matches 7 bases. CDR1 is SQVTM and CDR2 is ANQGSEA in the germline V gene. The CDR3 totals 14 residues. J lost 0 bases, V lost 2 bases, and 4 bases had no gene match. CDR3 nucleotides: TGCAGCGTTGAATTTGGGACTACCTCCTACGAGCAGTACTTC. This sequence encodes CSVEFGTTSYEQYF.

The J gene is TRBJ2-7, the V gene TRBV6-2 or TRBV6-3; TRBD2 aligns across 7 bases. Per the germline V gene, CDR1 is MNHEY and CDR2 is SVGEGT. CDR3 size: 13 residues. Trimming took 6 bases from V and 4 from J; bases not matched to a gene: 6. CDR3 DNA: TGTGCCAGCAGCCTCGGGGGAGGGTACGAGCAGTACTTC. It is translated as CASSLGGGYEQYF.

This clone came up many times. The CDR3 sequence is CASSDQGLHNGYTF. The DNA of the CDR3 is TGCGCCAGCAGCGACCAGGGACTGCATAATGGCTACACCTTC. V gene TRBV4-1 combines with J gene TRBJ1-2, with D possibly matching TRBD1 (5 bases). CDR1 is MGHRA and CDR2 is YSYEKL in the germline V gene. CDR3 length equals 14 residues. The V end was cut by 5 bases, the J end by 6 bases, with 16 bases between.

The CDR3 DNA is TGTGCCAGCAGTTTAGAAGGGGTACCGGGCACCGGGGAGCTGTTTTTT. Protein sequence: CASSLEGVPGTGELFF. This chain joins TRBV27 and TRBJ2-2, with D tentatively TRBD1 (5 bases). CDR3 length equals 16 residues. The V and J ends lost 2 bases and 4 bases respectively, with 14 bases between them. Germline-derived CDR1 and CDR2 are MNHEY and SMNVEV (reference sequence).

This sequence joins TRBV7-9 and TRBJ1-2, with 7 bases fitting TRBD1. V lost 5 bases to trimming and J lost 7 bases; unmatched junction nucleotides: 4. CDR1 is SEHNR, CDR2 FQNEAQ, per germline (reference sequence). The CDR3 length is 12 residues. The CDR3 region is CASSTTGIGYTF. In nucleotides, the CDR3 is TGTGCCAGCAGCACGACAGGGATTGGCTACACCTTC. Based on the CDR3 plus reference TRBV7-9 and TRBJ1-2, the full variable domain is DTGVSQNPRHKITKRGQNVTFRCDPISEHNRLYWYRQTLGQGPEFLTYFQNEAQLEKSRLLSDRFSAERPKGSFSTLEIQRTEQGDSAMYLCASSTTGIGYTFGSGTRLTVV.

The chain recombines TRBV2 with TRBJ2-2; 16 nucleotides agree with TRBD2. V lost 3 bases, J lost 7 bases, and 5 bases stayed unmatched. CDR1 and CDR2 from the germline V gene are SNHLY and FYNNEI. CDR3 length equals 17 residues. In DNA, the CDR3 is TGTGCCAGCAGTGAGGGACTAGCGGGGGGGCCGAGCGGGGAGCTGTTTTTT. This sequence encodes CASSEGLAGGPSGELFF.

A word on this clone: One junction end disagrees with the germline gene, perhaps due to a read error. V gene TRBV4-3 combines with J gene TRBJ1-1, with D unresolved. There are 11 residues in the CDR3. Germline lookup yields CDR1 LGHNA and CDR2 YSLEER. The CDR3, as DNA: TGCGCCAGCAGCCAAGGTCTGGGCACGCTCTTT. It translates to CASSQGLGTLF.

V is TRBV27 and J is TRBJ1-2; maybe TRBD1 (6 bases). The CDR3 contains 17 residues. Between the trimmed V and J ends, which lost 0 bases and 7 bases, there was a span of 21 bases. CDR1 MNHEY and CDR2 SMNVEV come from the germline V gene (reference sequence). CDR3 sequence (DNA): TGTGCCAGCAGTTTATCGGTAGTGGGGGCGATTCGACGTGGCTACACCTTC. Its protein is CASSLSVVGAIRRGYTF.

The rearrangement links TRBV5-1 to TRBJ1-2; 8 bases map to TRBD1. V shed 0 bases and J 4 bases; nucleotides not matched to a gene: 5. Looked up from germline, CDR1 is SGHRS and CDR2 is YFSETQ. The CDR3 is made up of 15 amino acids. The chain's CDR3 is CASSLEDRVSYGYTF. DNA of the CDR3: TGCGCCAGCAGCTTGGAGGACAGGGTGTCCTATGGCTACACCTTC.

The CDR3 reads CASSLGLAGGLYNEQFF. CDR3 nucleotide sequence: TGTGCCAGCAGCTTAGGCTTAGCGGGAGGACTATACAATGAGCAGTTCTTC. The chain employs TRBV7-6 and TRBJ2-1, with 10 bases aligning to TRBD2. Germline values: CDR1 SGHVS, CDR2 FNYEAQ. The length of the CDR3 is 17 residues. Losses at the gene ends were 1 base for V and 4 bases for J; bases not matched to a gene: 7.

The CDR3 region is CASSPLLDGGSGNQPQHF. For the CDR3, the DNA is TGTGCCAGCTCACCCCTACTAGACGGGGGGAGTGGCAATCAGCCCCAGCATTTT. J is TRBJ1-5 and V is TRBV18, with a weak D call TRBD1 (5 bases). This CDR3 region has 18 residues. V lost 3 bases and J 2 bases, leaving 20 bases between the germline ends. Germline CDR1 reads KGHSH; CDR2 reads LQKENI.

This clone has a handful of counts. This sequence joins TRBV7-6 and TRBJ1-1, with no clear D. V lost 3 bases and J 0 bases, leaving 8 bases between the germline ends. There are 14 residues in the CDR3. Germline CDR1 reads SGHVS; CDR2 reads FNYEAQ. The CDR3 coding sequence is TGTGCCAGCAGCTTGGGCAGGTTGAACACTGAAGCTTTCTTT. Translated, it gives CASSLGRLNTEAFF.

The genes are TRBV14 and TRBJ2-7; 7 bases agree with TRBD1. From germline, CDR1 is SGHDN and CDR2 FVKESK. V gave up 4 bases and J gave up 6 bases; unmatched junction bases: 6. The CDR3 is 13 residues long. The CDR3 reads CASSRNNRGEQYF. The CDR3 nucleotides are TGTGCCAGCAGCCGGAATAACAGGGGCGAGCAGTACTTC.

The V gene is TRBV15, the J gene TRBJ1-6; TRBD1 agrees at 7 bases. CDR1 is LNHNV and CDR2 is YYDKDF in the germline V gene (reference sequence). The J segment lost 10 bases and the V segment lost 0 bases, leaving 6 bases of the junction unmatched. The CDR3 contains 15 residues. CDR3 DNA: TGTGCCACCAGCAGAGACGACAGGGTAGGGTCACCCCTCCACTTT. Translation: CATSRDDRVGSPLHF.

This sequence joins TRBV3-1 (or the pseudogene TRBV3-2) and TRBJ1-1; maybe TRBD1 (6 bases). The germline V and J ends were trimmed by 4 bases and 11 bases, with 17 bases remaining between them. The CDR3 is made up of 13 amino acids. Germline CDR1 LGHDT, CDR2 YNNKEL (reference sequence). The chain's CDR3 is CASSLERKTGAFF. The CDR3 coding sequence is TGTGCCAGCAGCCTAGAGAGGAAGACAGGTGCTTTCTTT.

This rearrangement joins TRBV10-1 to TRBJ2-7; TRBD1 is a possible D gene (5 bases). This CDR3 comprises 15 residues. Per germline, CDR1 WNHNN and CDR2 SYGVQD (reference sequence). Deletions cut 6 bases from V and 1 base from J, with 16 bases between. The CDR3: CASRRAGRKSYEQYF. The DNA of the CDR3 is TGCGCCAGCAGACGGGCAGGGCGTAAGTCCTACGAGCAGTACTTC.